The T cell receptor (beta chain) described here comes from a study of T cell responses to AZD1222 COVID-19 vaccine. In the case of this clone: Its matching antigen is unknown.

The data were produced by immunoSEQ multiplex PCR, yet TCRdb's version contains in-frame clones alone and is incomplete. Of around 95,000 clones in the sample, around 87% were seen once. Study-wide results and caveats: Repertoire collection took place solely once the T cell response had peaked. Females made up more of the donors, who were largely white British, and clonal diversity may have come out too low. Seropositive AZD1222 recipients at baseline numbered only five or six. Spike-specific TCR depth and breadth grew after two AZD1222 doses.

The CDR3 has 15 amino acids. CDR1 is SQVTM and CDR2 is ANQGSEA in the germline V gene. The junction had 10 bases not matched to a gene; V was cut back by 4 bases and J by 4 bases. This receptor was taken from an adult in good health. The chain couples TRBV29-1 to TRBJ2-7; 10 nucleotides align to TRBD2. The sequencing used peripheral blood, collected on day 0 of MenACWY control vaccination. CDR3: CSVGGRTSGRYEQYF. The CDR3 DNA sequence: TGCAGCGTTGGGGGGCGGACTAGCGGAAGGTACGAGCAGTACTTC.